This TCR beta chain emerged from a study of CD8 T cells in Susac syndrome (dated by TCRdb to the late 2010s). For the wider study: Whether CD8+ T cell activation and differentiation in Susac syndrome was antigen driven was tested using repertoire sequencing. Findings and caveats that apply to the study as a whole: The number of individuals in the TCR sequencing and HLA analysis was recognized as being relatively small.

With regard to this clonotype: Its binding antigen is unknown. No base-level quality is on record; no much larger clone is a single base apart.

CDR1 and CDR2 were assigned from the germline V gene as SGHAT and FQNNGV. The CDR3 runs 14 amino acids, cysteine and phenylalanine included. CDR3 DNA only is kept here, 42 bases in frame from base 1. V and J are truncated by 6 bases and 8 bases respectively, leaving an intervening sequence of 19 bases. RNA was extracted with the RNeasy kit and 0.5 to 1 ug was reverse transcribed using random hexamers. The immunoSEQ multiplex PCR assay, which covers 54 Vbeta and 13 Jbeta segments, was used to amplify TCR beta CDR3 regions. To correct PCR amplification bias, a synthetic template baseline was used for both primer optimization and computational correction. In the source study's methods: Reads were annotated to V, D and J genes according to IMGT and were analyzed with immunoSEQ Analyzer, with only productive sequences retained. To calculate clonality, Shannon entropy was normalized by log2 of the number of productive unique sequences and then subtracted from one. For each patient and control, public and private clones were evaluated within the 100 most prevalent clones. Clones were defined as Susac-specific if absent from the healthy and MS cohorts, from under 1,200 published viral clones and from other ImmuneACCESS disease sequences. The public reads were reanalyzed by TCRdb: fastp trimming at Q25, MiXCR alignment, in-frame beta chains only. For every CDR3 protein sequence, its rows merge into one entry that carries the most common genes and DNA. TCRdb's processing, not the authors', yielded these V and J calls. The sample has some 160,000 distinct CDR3 sequences on record, about 90% of them singletons. Around 0.08% of the sample is in the top ten clones.

Peripheral blood CD8+ and CD4+ T cells from healthy donors, Susac syndrome patients and multiple sclerosis patients were profiled by high-throughput TCR beta sequencing. Healthy donors were included as age- and sex-matched controls. CD8+ TEMRA cells were enriched by FACS, while bulk CD8+ and CD4+ T cells were purified by magnetic negative isolation. Blood was collected in EDTA tubes and processed within 24 hours, with PBMCs isolated through density gradient centrifugation. PBMCs intended for TCR sequencing were frozen in liquid nitrogen and were later thawed in a 37 degrees C water bath. A purity of at least 90% was achieved for sorted or isolated CD4+, CD8+ and CD8+ TEMRA cells.

Sequenced sample: CD4+ T cells from PBMCs. Recombination linked TRBV11-2 to TRBJ1-2; tentative D gene TRBD1, with 5 bases matching. The sequence was collected from a human donor in good health. The CDR3 region reads CASSLLQGLSGYTF. The DNA sequence follows: TGTGCCAGCAGTCTCCTTCAGGGCTTGAGCGGCTACACCTTC.